The 30 T cell receptor beta chains below come from one sample, sequenced in a study of blood T cell repertoires in COVID-19. Data came from immunoSEQ multiplex PCR; TCRdb stores just in-frame clones and leaves some out. The sample lists about 280,000 clones, 85% occurring once. What was sequenced was PBMCs or T cells enriched from blood (not recorded which). The receptors originated from a woman between 45 and 65 years old who had recovered from COVID-19.

The rearrangement links TRBV6-1 to TRBJ2-3, with a possible D match to TRBD1 (5 bases). Trimming took off 2 bases at V and 0 bases at J, with 9 bases between the two ends. The germline gives CDR1 MNHNS, CDR2 SASEGT. There are 15 residues in the CDR3. The CDR3 here is CASSEFGHSTDTQYF. CDR3 in DNA: TGTGCCAGCAGTGAATTCGGACATAGCACAGATACGCAGTATTTT.

This chain uses TRBV6-5 with TRBJ1-1; D unclear. Between the trimmed V and J ends, which lost 1 base and 10 bases, there was a span of 7 bases. CDR3 size: 11 residues. Germline CDR1 reads MNHEY; CDR2 reads SVGAGI. The CDR3 reads CASSYFGGAFF. CDR3 nucleotides: TGTGCCAGCAGTTACTTCGGCGGAGCTTTCTTT.

The chain is built from TRBV11-2 and TRBJ1-6; D gene uncertain. The CDR3 has 16 residues. CDR1 SGHAT and CDR2 FQNNGV come from the germline V gene. Trimming stripped 1 base from V and 3 bases from J, with 10 bases between. This CDR3 is CASSLVAGRYNSPLHF. CDR3 in DNA: TGTGCCAGCAGCTTAGTCGCGGGTCGCTATAATTCACCCCTCCACTTT.

This sequence joins TRBV27 and TRBJ2-7; 7 positions match TRBD1. The CDR3 is 15 amino acids. Germline V gene data show CDR1 as MNHEY and CDR2 as SMNVEV (reference sequence). Trimming took 4 bases from V and 7 from J; bases not matched to a gene: 13. The CDR3 bases are TGTGCCAGCAGTTGGGTGACAGGGTCGGCCGAGGAGCAGTACTTC. It translates to CASSWVTGSAEEQYF.

The V call is TRBV27, the J call TRBJ1-1; tentatively, D is TRBD1 (6 bases). Germline loops: CDR1 MNHEY, CDR2 SMNVEV (reference sequence). The CDR3 extends over 13 amino acids. V was clipped by 3 bases and J by 4 bases, with 9 bases between them. The DNA of the CDR3 is TGTGCCAGCAGTTTCGTACAGGGCACTGAAGCTTTCTTT. It codes for CASSFVQGTEAFF.

This clone was observed a single time. The genes are TRBV5-1 and TRBJ2-5; 15 bases line up with TRBD2. The CDR3 spans 15 residues. J gave up 4 bases and V 3 bases, and 1 base lay outside the gene matches. Germline CDR1 and CDR2: SGHRS and YFSETQ. In DNA form, the CDR3 reads TGCGCCAGCAGCTGGACTAGCGGGAGGGGAGAGACCCAGTACTTC. Protein sequence: CASSWTSGRGETQYF.

The V call is TRBV28, the J call TRBJ1-1, with D possibly matching TRBD1 (6 bases). This CDR3 comprises 11 residues. Germline-derived CDR1 and CDR2 are MDHEN and SYDVKM. V lost 5 bases, J lost 7 bases, and 8 bases lay in between. The DNA of the CDR3 is TGTGCCAGCAGTCACAGGGTTGAAGCTTTCTTT. Residues: CASSHRVEAFF.

The V and J genes are TRBV10-1 and TRBJ2-7, with a tentative D call TRBD2 (7 bases). CDR3 length equals 14 residues. In germline, CDR1 is WNHNN, CDR2 SYGVQD (reference sequence). CDR3 bases: TGCTCGCAAAGGGACGGAGGGGGGGCCTACGAGCAGTACTTC. Its protein is CSQRDGGGAYEQYF.

The rearrangement uses TRBV7-2 and TRBJ2-1, with 8 bases matching TRBD2. The ends lost 1 base at V and 6 bases at J; junction bases unmatched: 2. This CDR3 has 14 amino acids. The germline V gene has CDR1 SGHTA and CDR2 FQGNSA. CDR3 in DNA: TGTGCCAGCAGCTTAGACGGGGGGGCCAATGAGCAGTTCTTC. It yields the protein CASSLDGGANEQFF.

The chain joins TRBV15 to TRBJ1-2; TRBD1 aligns across 7 bases. CDR1 is LNHNV, CDR2 YYDKDF, per germline (reference sequence). The J segment lost 5 bases and the V segment lost 5 bases, leaving 5 bases of the junction unmatched. CDR3 size: 13 residues. As DNA, the CDR3 is TGTGCCACCAGCGGGGGGACAGCTTATGGCTACACCTTC. Translated, it gives CATSGGTAYGYTF.

The chain couples TRBV28 to TRBJ2-7, with 9 bases lining up with TRBD1. Germline V gives CDR1 MDHEN, CDR2 SYDVKM. V lost 2 bases, J lost 9 bases, and 11 bases stayed unmatched. CDR3 size: 15 residues. The CDR3 nucleotides read TGTGCCAGCAGTTTAGTAGTACAGGGGGCCTCCGGGCAGTACTTC. Protein sequence: CASSLVVQGASGQYF.

This chain uses TRBV24-1 with TRBJ1-3; tentatively, D is TRBD1 (5 bases). The CDR3 covers 17 residues. The V gene lost 9 bases and the J gene lost 9 bases, with 29 bases spanning the gap. In germline, CDR1 is KGHDR, CDR2 SFDVKD. The CDR3 DNA reads TGTGCCACCCCCGTACAGGACAAGGGCCCCATCCGGGTCACCATATATTTT. Its protein is CATPVQDKGPIRVTIYF.

This chain joins TRBV30 and TRBJ2-1; 10 bases are shared with TRBD2. The CDR3 loop spans 15 amino acids. CDR1 is GTSNPN and CDR2 is SVGIG in the germline V gene (reference sequence). Trimming cost V 2 bases and J 10 bases; bases outside gene matches: 11. CDR3: CAWSLRLAGVREQFF. CDR3 sequence (DNA): TGTGCCTGGAGTTTGAGGCTAGCGGGAGTAAGGGAGCAGTTCTTC.

This clone was counted a single time. The V call is TRBV6-1, the J call TRBJ1-5; 8 positions agree with TRBD1. From germline, CDR1 is MNHNS and CDR2 SASEGT. Losses at the gene ends were 2 bases for V and 7 bases for J; bases not matched to a gene: 4. This CDR3 is built from 14 residues. The CDR3 DNA sequence: TGTGCCAGCAGTGAACAGGGGGCAGGACAGCCCCAGCATTTT. Its translation is CASSEQGAGQPQHF.

This clone has a handful of counts. This rearrangement joins TRBV27 to TRBJ1-4, with 7 bases matching TRBD1. J lost 4 bases, V lost 3 bases, and 5 bases had no gene match. This CDR3 spans 15 amino acids. Germline values: CDR1 MNHEY, CDR2 SMNVEV (reference sequence). The CDR3 loop reads CASSFVGQYNEKLFF. The DNA of the CDR3 is TGTGCCAGCAGTTTCGTGGGACAGTATAATGAAAAACTGTTTTTT.

The chain has TRBV6-5 and TRBJ2-7; TRBD1 agrees at 10 bases. CDR1 MNHEY and CDR2 SVGAGI come from the germline V gene. Germline trimming cut 5 bases from V and 8 bases from J; bases unmatched to any gene: 12. The length of the CDR3 is 15 residues. The DNA for the CDR3 is TGTGCCAGCAGTACTCCCGGGACAGGGGCTGAGAAGCAGTACTTC. Translating gives CASSTPGTGAEKQYF.

The chain recombines TRBV10-1 with TRBJ1-1; D is unresolved. V dropped 0 bases and J dropped 1 base, with 6 bases sitting between them. The CDR3 covers 14 residues. The germline gives CDR1 WNHNN, CDR2 SYGVQD (reference sequence). The CDR3 is CASSESPENTEAFF. CDR3 DNA: TGCGCCAGCAGTGAGTCCCCAGAGAACACTGAAGCTTTCTTT.

The chain carries TRBV7-9 and TRBJ2-4; D is possibly TRBD2 (6 bases). CDR1 and CDR2 (germline): SEHNR, FQNEAQ (reference sequence). V was cut by 5 bases and J by 0 bases, with 14 bases left in between. CDR3 length: 16 amino acids. CDR3 in DNA: TGTGCCAGCAGCCGGGAGACAGTACTAGCCAAAAACATTCAGTACTTC. This codes for CASSRETVLAKNIQYF. Based on the CDR3 plus reference TRBV7-9 and TRBJ2-4, the full variable domain is DTGVSQNPRHKITKRGQNVTFRCDPISEHNRLYWYRQTLGQGPEFLTYFQNEAQLEKSRLLSDRFSAERPKGSFSTLEIQRTEQGDSAMYLCASSRETVLAKNIQYFGAGTRLSVL.

CDR3: CASSFGTGGSLETQYF. In DNA, the CDR3 is TGTGCCAGCTCCTTCGGGACAGGGGGCTCTCTAGAGACCCAGTACTTC. The V call is TRBV18, the J call TRBJ2-5; 12 positions match TRBD1. The junction had 9 bases not matched to a gene; V was cut back by 6 bases and J by 4 bases. Germline loops: CDR1 KGHSH, CDR2 LQKENI. This CDR3 has 16 amino acids.

V gene TRBV6-2 or TRBV6-3 combines with J gene TRBJ2-7; D is ambiguous. Germline-derived CDR1 and CDR2 are MNHEY and SVGEGT. Trimming pared 0 bases from V and 0 bases from J, leaving 9 bases between. The CDR3 spans 15 residues. Here the CDR3 reads CASSYSVLGSYEQYF. The CDR3 DNA sequence: TGTGCCAGCAGTTACTCGGTCCTAGGCTCCTACGAGCAGTACTTC.

This chain links TRBV5-8 with TRBJ2-4; 9 nucleotides agree with TRBD1. With V trimmed by 5 bases and J by 1 base, 10 bases remained unmatched. CDR1 and CDR2 (germline): SGHTS, YDEGEE. There are 17 residues in the CDR3. Written as DNA, the CDR3 is TGTGCCAGCAGGGCTAAACAGGGGGCTTTTGCCAAAAACATTCAGTACTTC. Amino acid sequence: CASRAKQGAFAKNIQYF.

The chain is built from TRBV9 and TRBJ1-2; 10 nucleotides agree with TRBD1. From germline, CDR1 is SGDLS and CDR2 YYNGEE. CDR3 length equals 15 residues. V trimming: 3 bases; J trimming: 4 bases; junction bases outside the gene matches: 6. CDR3 protein: CASSARTGGFYGYTF. CDR3 DNA sequence: TGTGCCAGCAGCGCCCGGACAGGGGGGTTCTATGGCTACACCTTC.

This sequence joins TRBV19 and TRBJ2-7; tentative D call: TRBD1 (6 bases). The CDR3 sequence is 13 residues long. Trimming removed 8 bases at V and 6 bases at J, with 17 bases between. Germline lookup yields CDR1 LNHDA and CDR2 SQIVND (reference sequence). CDR3 in amino acids: CASSAGTNTEQYF. The CDR3 DNA reads TGTGCCAGTTCTGCCGGGACAAATACCGAGCAGTACTTC.

The gene calls are TRBV25-1 and TRBJ1-6; possibly TRBD1 for D (5 bases). CDR1 and CDR2 (germline): MGHDK, SYGVNS. This CDR3 spans 13 amino acids. V was trimmed by 6 bases and J by 6 bases, leaving 9 bases between them. For the CDR3, the DNA is TGTGCCAGCAGGCGTCAGGGTAATTCACCCCTCCACTTT. Encoded protein: CASRRQGNSPLHF.

This rearrangement joins TRBV5-4 to TRBJ2-7; a weak D match, TRBD1 (6 bases). Germline V CDR1 and CDR2: SGHNT, YYREEE (reference sequence). The length of the CDR3 is 16 residues. V was pared by 4 bases and J by 7 bases, with 24 bases between. The CDR3 sequence: CASSPKRGQQIGEQYF. In nucleotides, the CDR3 is TGTGCCAGCAGCCCGAAGCGCGGACAGCAAATCGGAGAGCAGTACTTC.

This clone showed up just a few times. V and J are TRBV19 and TRBJ1-5, with 8 positions matching TRBD1. From germline, CDR1 is LNHDA and CDR2 SQIVND (reference sequence). Losses at the gene ends were 3 bases for V and 4 bases for J; bases not matched to a gene: 2. The CDR3 is made up of 14 amino acids. The CDR3 DNA sequence: TGTGCCAGTAGTATTCAGGGGGCAAATCAGCCCCAGCATTTT. Protein: CASSIQGANQPQHF.

The chain combines TRBV5-1 with TRBJ2-1, with 8 positions matching TRBD1. J lost 4 bases, V lost 4 bases, and 4 bases had no gene match. CDR1 and CDR2 (germline): SGHRS, YFSETQ. This CDR3 spans 14 amino acids. DNA of the CDR3: TGCGCCAGCAGCCAGGGACAGGAATACAATGAGCAGTTCTTC. Protein sequence: CASSQGQEYNEQFF.

The genes are TRBV12-3 or TRBV12-4 and TRBJ1-2; 7 nucleotides match TRBD1. The CDR3 runs to 13 residues. The V segment lost 6 bases and the J segment 3 bases; nucleotides outside the gene matches: 4. The CDR3 protein is CASRGTAHYGYTF. CDR3 nucleotide sequence: TGTGCCAGCAGGGGGACAGCCCACTATGGCTACACCTTC.

The V gene is TRBV5-4, the J gene TRBJ2-2; TRBD1 aligns across 10 bases. Looked up from germline, CDR1 is SGHNT and CDR2 is YYREEE (reference sequence). With V trimmed by 4 bases and J by 5 bases, 5 bases remained unmatched. The CDR3 sequence is 15 residues long. The CDR3 loop reads CASSTGTGDTGELFF. The CDR3 DNA reads TGTGCCAGCAGCACAGGGACAGGGGATACCGGGGAGCTGTTTTTT.

V gene TRBV2 combines with J gene TRBJ1-4; perhaps TRBD1 as D (5 bases). Germline lookup yields CDR1 SNHLY and CDR2 FYNNEI. V lost 2 bases and J lost 4, with 11 bases in between. CDR3 length: 15 residues. The CDR3 loop reads CASSEYGGVNEKLFF. The CDR3 coding sequence is TGTGCCAGCAGTGAATATGGGGGGGTTAATGAAAAACTGTTTTTT.